This TCR beta chain was documented in a study of T cells after somatic rescue of genetic block. CDR1 SGHDT and CDR2 YYEEEE come from the germline V gene. Trimming left V 1 base short and J 6 bases short, with 20 bases between. This CDR3 is built from 17 residues. The assay was immunoSEQ multiplex PCR, and TCRdb's table has in-frame clones only and misses some. This repertoire shows approximately 12,000 clones, roughly 73% found once; its top ten account for about 20%. The sequence came from a boy aged 5-17 years. The sample was peripheral blood mononuclear cells (PBMCs). This chain uses TRBV5-6 with TRBJ2-1, with D possibly being TRBD1 or TRBD2 (5 bases each). The CDR3 DNA reads as TGTGCCAGCAGCTTGATGGAGAGGGGCTGGATCTCCAATGAGCAGTTCTTC. Translated: CASSLMERGWISNEQFF. The full variable domain, completed using reference TRBV5-6 and TRBJ2-1, is DAGVTQSPTHLIKTRGQQVTLRCSPKSGHDTVSWYQQALGQGPQFIFQYYEEEERQRGNFPDRFSGHQFPNYSSELNVNALLLGDSALYLCASSLMERGWISNEQFFGPGTRLTVL.